This note documents a single TCR beta chain sequence. Its antigen is still unknown. Per-nucleotide qualities are absent, and no much larger clonotype sits a single base away. The immunoSEQ Assay, a bias-controlled multiplex PCR, was used to amplify TCRbeta CDR3 regions from genomic DNA. The original pipeline was this. The number of nucleated cells in each sample was estimated from the amplification of reference gene primers within the assay. Sequence reads were collapsed and filtered to measure the absolute abundance of every unique TCRbeta CDR3 rearrangement. For each sample, productive Simpson clonality was calculated as the square root of Simpson's diversity index over productive rearrangements. The table was pulled from immuneACCESS by TCRdb, which kept in-frame rearrangements only. Such tables lose some clones; where checked, under half of the loss comes from unresolved V genes, and the rest has no known cause. V, J and clone size reflect that table, while D and trimming were determined from the DNA. The sample profile shows about 250,000 clones; around 83% of them were found once. Roughly 8.7% of the sample is taken by the ten largest.

The collaborating institutions used their own protocols to collect whole blood in K2EDTA tubes. For TCRbeta analysis, collaborators shipped samples in one of three forms: frozen whole blood, isolated PBMCs, or DNA extracted from either of those sample types. This record belongs to a study of blood T cell repertoires in COVID-19 (dated by TCRdb to 2018 to 2021). Study-level background: The collaborator samples originated in the United States, Italy and Spain and spanned the acute and convalescent phases of COVID-19. HLA class I and class II types, where available, came from metadata supplied by the sample provider rather than from assay-based typing. Samples came from the ongoing ImmuneRACE study (first 160 participants) plus 1,254 subjects from 6 global collaborators. Nearly every sample came with metadata listing a de-identified subject ID, COVID-19 status, age in years and sex. The prospective study material was composed of cDNA or gDNA derived from T cells, B-cell-depleted T cells, or PBMCs. The repertoires were released in a freely available public database intended as a resource for research on the immune response to SARS-CoV-2. Subjects who had been exposed to COVID-19, were actively infected with it, or had recovered from it provided the deeply sampled blood TCRbeta repertoires that made up the dataset. Broad study findings and their caveats: Clinical and demographic metadata were provided uncurated, with the amount varying by source and participant.

A distance of 4 bases separates the germline ends of V and J, which lose 1 base and 3 bases respectively. From the germline V gene, CDR1 is KGHDR and CDR2 is SFDVKD. Spanning cysteine to phenylalanine, the CDR3 consists of 13 amino acids. Of all the DNA, just the CDR3 is kept, 39 bases in frame from base 1. Sequencing was done on a sample of peripheral blood. This receptor was identified in a middle-aged man with active or convalescent COVID-19. The V gene is TRBV24-1 and the J gene is TRBJ2-3, with the D gene uncertain. CDR3 reads: CATSDFGTDTQYF. The nucleotides read TGTGCCACCAGTGATTTCGGTACAGATACGCAGTATTTT.